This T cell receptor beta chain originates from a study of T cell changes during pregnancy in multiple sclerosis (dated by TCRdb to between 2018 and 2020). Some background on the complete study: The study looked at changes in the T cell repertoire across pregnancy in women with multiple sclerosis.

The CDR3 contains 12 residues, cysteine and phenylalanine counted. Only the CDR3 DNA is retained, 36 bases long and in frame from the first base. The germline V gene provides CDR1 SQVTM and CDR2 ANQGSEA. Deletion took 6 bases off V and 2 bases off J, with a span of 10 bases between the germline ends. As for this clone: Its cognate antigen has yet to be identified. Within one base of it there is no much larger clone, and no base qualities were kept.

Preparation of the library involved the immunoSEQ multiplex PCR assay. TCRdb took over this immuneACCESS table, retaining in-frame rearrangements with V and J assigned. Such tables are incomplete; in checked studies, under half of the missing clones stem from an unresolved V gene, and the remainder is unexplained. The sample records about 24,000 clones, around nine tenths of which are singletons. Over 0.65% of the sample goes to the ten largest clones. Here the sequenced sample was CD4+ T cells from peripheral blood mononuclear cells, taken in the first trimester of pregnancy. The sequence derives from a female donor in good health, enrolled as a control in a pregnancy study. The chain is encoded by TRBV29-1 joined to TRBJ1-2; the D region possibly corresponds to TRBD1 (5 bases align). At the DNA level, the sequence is TGCAGCGTCCGACAGCTGAACTATGGCTACACCTTC. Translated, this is CSVRQLNYGYTF. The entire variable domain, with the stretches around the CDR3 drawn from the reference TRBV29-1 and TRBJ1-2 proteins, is SAVISQKPSRDICQRGTSLTIQCQVDSQVTMMFWYRQQPGQSLTLIATANQGSEATYESGFVIDKFPISRPNLTFSTLTVSNMSPEDSSIYLCSVRQLNYGYTFGSGTRLTVV.